These 10 T cell receptor beta chains were all obtained from the same sample, sequenced in a study of metastatic and nonmetastatic thyroid tumors. No treatment had been given to any patient before thyroid surgery. With MiXCR, TCRdb called clones anew from the PCR reads. The table has more than 9,500 clones, 27% seen once. The sequencing input was tumor tissue. These receptors came from a female donor with papillary thyroid cancer or a benign thyroid nodule (not recorded which). Some clones in this sample may be carry-over from other donors' samples.

This clone was counted a few times. The chain is built from TRBV6-2 or TRBV6-3 and TRBJ1-2, with D possibly being TRBD1 (6 bases). Germline-derived CDR1 and CDR2 are MNHEY and SVGEGT. The V and J ends lost 6 bases and 4 bases respectively, with 15 bases between them. This CDR3 spans 14 amino acids. For the CDR3, the DNA is TGTGCCAGCAGGGGACACCAGATGACCTATGGCTACACCTTC. As protein: CASRGHQMTYGYTF.

The chain links TRBV20-1 to TRBJ1-5, with D unclear. The germline V and J ends were trimmed by 3 bases and 5 bases, with 11 bases remaining between them. The germline V gene has CDR1 DFQATT and CDR2 SNEGSKA (reference sequence). This CDR3 region has 13 residues. For the CDR3, the DNA is TGCAGTGCTAGGATGGGTACCTATCAGCCCCAGCATTTT. It codes for CSARMGTYQPQHF.

This clone was counted many times. The genes are TRBV4-1 and TRBJ2-1; weak D call: TRBD2 (6 bases). Trimming left V 0 bases short and J 7 bases short, with 7 bases between. Germline V CDR1 and CDR2: MGHRA, YSYEKL. CDR3 length: 13 residues. The DNA of the CDR3 is TGCGCCAGCAGCCAAGACAGCGGGAATGAGCAGTTCTTC. Its protein product is CASSQDSGNEQFF.

By share, this clone counts as medium-sized. The chain links TRBV20-1 to TRBJ1-4; D perhaps matches TRBD1 (5 bases). V was cut by 0 bases and J by 4 bases, with 15 bases left in between. The CDR3 runs to 16 residues. Germline-derived CDR1 and CDR2 are DFQATT and SNEGSKA (reference sequence). Written as DNA, the CDR3 is TGCAGTGCTAGAGACATGCAGGGATATGGTAATGAAAAACTGTTTTTT. Amino acids: CSARDMQGYGNEKLFF.

In its sample, this clone was seen a few times. The J gene is TRBJ2-5, the V gene TRBV12-3 or TRBV12-4, with TRBD2 matching 10 bases. V was clipped by 7 bases and J by 2 bases; unmatched bases: 4. The CDR3 runs to 14 residues. The CDR3, as DNA: TGTGCCAGCAACCAGCGGGGGGGGCAAGAGACCCAGTACTTC. This encodes CASNQRGGQETQYF.

This clone has a count of ten or more. The CDR3 protein is CASSQDRGRQDYGYTF. DNA for the CDR3: TGTGCCAGCTCGCAGGACAGGGGGCGGCAAGACTATGGCTACACCTTC. The V call is TRBV18, the J call TRBJ1-2; the match to TRBD1 covers 11 bases. The CDR3 is made up of 16 amino acids. CDR1 is KGHSH, CDR2 LQKENI, per germline. J lost 3 bases, V lost 6 bases, and 9 bases had no gene match.

V usage is TRBV30 and J usage is TRBJ1-5, with 11 bases that match TRBD1. This CDR3 is built from 13 residues. With V trimmed by 5 bases and J by 7 bases, 4 bases remained unmatched. Germline V CDR1 and CDR2: GTSNPN, SVGIG (reference sequence). The chain's CDR3 is CAWGTGGFQPQHF. CDR3 DNA sequence: TGTGCCTGGGGGACAGGGGGGTTCCAGCCCCAGCATTTT.

Relative to its sample, this clone is medium-sized (0.01 to 0.1%). The J gene is TRBJ2-1, the V gene TRBV19; the D gene is possibly TRBD2 (6 bases). Trimming took 4 bases from V and 6 from J, leaving 19 bases between them. This CDR3 has 16 amino acids. Germline V gives CDR1 LNHDA, CDR2 SQIVND (reference sequence). This chain's CDR3 is CASSNRGLSPSNEQFF. CDR3 in DNA: TGTGCCAGTAGTAACCGGGGACTTAGCCCCAGCAATGAGCAGTTCTTC.

The CDR3 region has the DNA TGTGCCTGGAGGCCGACAGGGGGTTCTTGGGAGCAGTACTTC. Its protein is CAWRPTGGSWEQYF. The rearrangement joins TRBV30 to TRBJ2-7; 9 nucleotides line up with TRBD1. This CDR3 contains 14 residues. J gave up 7 bases and V 3 bases, and 10 bases lay outside the gene matches. CDR1 is GTSNPN and CDR2 is SVGIG in the germline V gene (reference sequence). The full variable domain, rest sourced from reference TRBV30 and TRBJ2-7, is SQTIHQWPATLVQPVGSPLSLECTVEGTSNPNLYWYRQAAGRGLQLLFYSVGIGQISSEVPQNLSASRPQDRQFILSSKKLLLSDSGFYLCAWRPTGGSWEQYFGPGTRLTVT.

The sample holds many counts of this clone. CDR3 in amino acids: CSVEGGATEAFF. The CDR3 nucleotides read TGCAGCGTTGAAGGCGGGGCCACTGAAGCTTTCTTT. V and J are TRBV29-1 and TRBJ1-1; D may be TRBD1 (5 bases). This CDR3 contains 12 residues. The V and J ends lost 1 base and 4 bases respectively, with 7 bases between them. The germline gives CDR1 SQVTM, CDR2 ANQGSEA.